Shown below are 11 T cell receptor beta chains from a single sample sequenced in a study of T-cell memory formation after mild COVID-19. TCRdb reanalysed the 5' RACE reads using MiXCR and keeps one entry per CDR3 protein. The sample gives approximately 150,000 distinct CDR3 sequences, more than 12% of which show up once; 12% to 15% is in the top ten. The source material was PBMCs or a T cell subset sorted from them (not recorded which). The origin of the receptors is an adult woman who had mild COVID-19 (a few samples of this study predate the infection). Cell type and time point are not known.

J is TRBJ1-2 and V is TRBV18; 8 positions match TRBD1. V lost 0 bases and J lost 4; bases outside the gene matches: 7. Per germline, CDR1 KGHSH and CDR2 LQKENI. The CDR3 runs to 16 residues. The CDR3 DNA sequence: TGTGCCAGCTCACCACCAAAGACAGGGGCCCTCTATGGCTACACCTTC. Its protein product is CASSPPKTGALYGYTF.

This clonotype showed up many times. The rearrangement uses TRBV7-8 and TRBJ2-7; 9 nucleotides agree with TRBD1. CDR1 is SGHVS, CDR2 FQNEAQ, per germline. V was pared by 1 base and J by 3 bases, with 1 base of the junction left unmatched. The CDR3 covers 14 residues. CDR3 loop: CASSLGDRVYEQYF. CDR3 nucleotides: TGTGCCAGCAGCTTAGGGGACAGGGTCTACGAGCAGTACTTC.

This chain connects TRBV20-1 to TRBJ1-4, with 11 bases that match TRBD1. V gave up 1 base and J gave up 9 bases; unmatched junction bases: 4. The CDR3 is 14 amino acids. In germline, CDR1 is DFQATT, CDR2 SNEGSKA (reference sequence). The CDR3 reads CSARGTGGAKKLFF. Here the CDR3 DNA reads TGCAGTGCTAGAGGGACAGGGGGCGCGAAAAAACTGTTTTTT.

The chain links TRBV7-8 to TRBJ2-3; 13 bases fit TRBD2. The germline gives CDR1 SGHVS, CDR2 FQNEAQ. The V gene end was trimmed by 2 bases and the J gene end by 1 base; junction bases not matched to a gene: 15. The CDR3 has 21 residues. CDR3 protein: CASSLPPGVTSGRPGTDTQYF. CDR3 in DNA: TGTGCCAGCAGCTTACCCCCTGGGGTGACTAGCGGGAGGCCGGGCACAGATACGCAGTATTTT.

A few counts support this clonotype. The chain is built from TRBV27 and TRBJ2-7; the D gene is possibly TRBD1 (6 bases). Trimming removed 10 bases from V and 4 bases from J, with 20 bases in between. This CDR3 is 14 amino acids long. The germline CDR1 and CDR2 sequences are MNHEY and SMNVEV (reference sequence). As DNA, the CDR3 is TGTGCCACCCTACCAGCGCAGGGGTCATACGAGCAGTACTTC. It codes for CATLPAQGSYEQYF.

Only a few counts were recorded for this clonotype. The chain employs TRBV29-1 and TRBJ1-1, with no clear D. This CDR3 is 12 amino acids long. Trimming shortened V by 3 bases and J by 4 bases, and 9 bases separated the two germline ends. Germline CDR1 and CDR2: SQVTM and ANQGSEA. CDR3 DNA: TGCAGCGTTGACCGAGGTACCACTGAAGCTTTCTTT. Translating it yields CSVDRGTTEAFF. Supplemented by reference TRBV29-1 and TRBJ1-1, the full variable domain reads SAVISQKPSRDICQRGTSLTIQCQVDSQVTMMFWYRQQPGQSLTLIATANQGSEATYESGFVIDKFPISRPNLTFSTLTVSNMSPEDSSIYLCSVDRGTTEAFFGQGTRLTVV.

A few counts support this clonotype. The gene calls are TRBV5-1 and TRBJ2-1; maybe TRBD1 (5 bases). The ends were cut back, 0 bases at V and 5 bases at J, with 12 bases in the middle. Looked up from germline, CDR1 is SGHRS and CDR2 is YFSETQ. There are 15 residues in the CDR3. CDR3 DNA: TGCGCCAGCAGCTTGGTGGACACAATAGACAATGAGCAGTTCTTC. Amino acids: CASSLVDTIDNEQFF.

This clonotype was counted between two and nine times. The gene calls are TRBV10-3 and TRBJ1-2; TRBD1 agrees at 7 bases. Looked up from germline, CDR1 is ENHRY and CDR2 is SYGVKD. The CDR3 runs 16 residues. After removal of 4 bases from V and 4 bases from J, the junction contained 12 bases not matched to a gene. This CDR3 is CAISGLWTGDFYGYTF. CDR3 nucleotides: TGTGCCATCAGTGGCCTTTGGACAGGCGACTTCTATGGCTACACCTTC.

The rearrangement joins TRBV20-1 to TRBJ2-7; possible D gene TRBD2, 6 bases. V lost 2 bases, J lost 0 bases, and 11 bases lay in between. Germline V gives CDR1 DFQATT, CDR2 SNEGSKA (reference sequence). This CDR3 comprises 14 residues. For the CDR3, the DNA is TGCAGTGCTAGAAAAGGCGGGAACTCCTACGAGCAGTACTTC. Translation: CSARKGGNSYEQYF.

This clonotype was seen a handful of times. The chain combines TRBV20-1 with TRBJ2-3; D unresolved. Germline V gene sequence: CDR1 DFQATT, CDR2 SNEGSKA (reference sequence). The CDR3 is 14 amino acids. V was trimmed by 1 base and J by 5 bases, leaving 13 bases between them. This CDR3 reads CSARGTLTGDTQYF. The CDR3 nucleotides are TGCAGTGCTAGAGGGACCCTGACGGGAGATACGCAGTATTTT.

This clonotype was observed a handful of times. The rearrangement links TRBV19 to TRBJ2-3; D possibly corresponds to TRBD1 (5 bases). The CDR3 length is 14 residues. Trimming removed 5 bases from V and 5 bases from J, with 14 bases in between. Germline V gives CDR1 LNHDA, CDR2 SQIVND (reference sequence). The CDR3 region is CASSSDIRGDTQYF. The CDR3 coding sequence is TGTGCCAGTAGTTCGGACATACGTGGAGATACGCAGTATTTT.